These 24 T cell receptor beta chains originate from one sample sequenced in a study of Ad26.COV2.S vaccination and SARS-CoV-2 variants (dated by TCRdb to 2020 to 2022). Library preparation was by the immunoSEQ multiplex PCR assay. In TCRdb, the immuneACCESS table is reduced to in-frame sequences with V and J assigned. These tables do not hold every clone; where another copy was compared, an unresolved V gene accounts for under half, and the others remain unexplained. The sample yields hundreds of thousands of clones; roughly 90% were counted once. In total, the top ten clones hold about 1.5% of the sample. In light of the paper, this sample's treatment or condition label describes: around 19 received Ad26.COV2.S at low or high dose, single or two shots; five or six received placebo; per-sample allocation not given. For vaccine and placebo recipients, repertoires were sequenced using samples collected on day 63 after the first injection.

The material sequenced was peripheral blood, taken in a trial of Ad26.COV2.S vaccine versus placebo. The receptors were gathered from a person aged 18-60 years who received the Ad26.COV2.S COVID-19 vaccine or a placebo.

In the case of this clone: This may stem from a read error, because a much larger clone lies one nucleotide away. The gene calls are TRBV5-6 and TRBJ1-1; TRBD1 is a possible D gene (6 bases). Germline V CDR1 and CDR2: SGHDT, YYEEEE. V lost 3 bases and J lost 1, with 7 bases in between. The CDR3 is 13 amino acids. DNA for the CDR3: TGTGCCAGCAGCTGGACAGAGAACACTGAAGCTTTCTTT. This encodes CASSWTENTEAFF.

In regard to this clone: One junction end disagrees with the germline gene, perhaps due to a read error. This rearrangement joins TRBV7-7 to TRBJ2-5; 7 positions match TRBD1. The CDR3 loop spans 14 amino acids. Germline loops: CDR1 SSHAT, CDR2 FNYEAQ (reference sequence). CDR3 loop: CASSASGGQETQYF. As DNA, the CDR3 is TGTGCTAGCAGCGCCTCAGGGGGTCAGGAGACCCAGTACTTC.

CDR3 loop: CASSRTSGSTDTQYF. DNA for the CDR3: TGTGCCAGCAGCCGGACTAGCGGTTCTACAGATACGCAGTATTTT. The V gene is TRBV5-4, the J gene TRBJ2-3, with TRBD2 matching 10 bases. The CDR3 contains 15 residues. V shed 4 bases and J 3 bases; nucleotides not matched to a gene: 5. CDR1 is SGHNT and CDR2 is YYREEE in the germline V gene (reference sequence).

The genes are TRBV7-2 and TRBJ1-1; D gene uncertain. Germline V gives CDR1 SGHTA, CDR2 FQGNSA. The CDR3 length is 14 residues. Trimming cost V 5 bases and J 1 base, with 11 bases left between them. The CDR3 sequence: CASSPRRKNTEAFF. The CDR3 bases are TGTGCCAGCAGCCCTCGACGGAAGAACACTGAAGCTTTCTTT.

J is TRBJ2-3 and V is TRBV6-4; D unresolved. V lost 2 bases and J lost 2, with 8 bases in between. The CDR3 extends over 14 amino acids. The germline V gene encodes CDR1 MRHNA and CDR2 SNTAGT. The CDR3 spells CASSDDTYTDTQYF. DNA for the CDR3: TGTGCCAGCAGTGACGACACGTACACAGATACGCAGTATTTT.

The rearrangement joins TRBV7-9 to TRBJ2-1, with D possibly called TRBD1 or TRBD2 (7 bases each). CDR3 size: 18 residues. Trimming took 0 bases from V and 2 from J, leaving 17 bases between them. Looked up from germline, CDR1 is SEHNR and CDR2 is FQNEAQ (reference sequence). Here the CDR3 DNA reads TGTGCCAGCAGCTTAGCGCCGAGGGAGGGGGCGGCCTACAATGAGCAGTTCTTC. Translated, it gives CASSLAPREGAAYNEQFF.

The gene calls are TRBV9 and TRBJ2-7, with D perhaps TRBD1 (5 bases). The V gene lost 4 bases and the J gene lost 0 bases, with 11 bases spanning the gap. The length of the CDR3 is 14 residues. Germline V gene lookup returns CDR1 SGDLS and CDR2 YYNGEE. The CDR3 coding sequence is TGTGCCAGCAGCTCGAGTGGGGCCTCCTACGAGCAGTACTTC. Protein product: CASSSSGASYEQYF.

This sequence joins TRBV29-1 and TRBJ2-7; weak D call: TRBD1 (6 bases). Germline CDR1 reads SQVTM; CDR2 reads ANQGSEA. This CDR3 has 13 residues. Trimming took off 4 bases at V and 5 bases at J, with 15 bases between the two ends. The DNA of the CDR3 is TGCAGCGTTGCCCAACAGGGTTTGAACGAGCAGTACTTC. It is translated as CSVAQQGLNEQYF.

The chain joins TRBV24-1 to TRBJ2-3; D unclear. The CDR3 totals 12 residues. Germline loops: CDR1 KGHDR, CDR2 SFDVKD. Trimming left V 4 bases short and J 6 bases short, with 7 bases between. The CDR3 region is CATSEGSDTQYF. In DNA, the CDR3 is TGTGCCACCAGTGAGGGGTCCGATACGCAGTATTTT.

This clone was counted once. The rearrangement links TRBV7-2 to TRBJ2-7; D ambiguous. The CDR3 totals 16 residues. The V end was cut by 5 bases, the J end by 2 bases, with 19 bases between. Germline-derived CDR1 and CDR2 are SGHTA and FQGNSA. The CDR3 sequence: CASSPGGSRFTYEQYF. In nucleotides, the CDR3 is TGTGCCAGCAGCCCCGGTGGATCTAGGTTTACCTACGAGCAGTACTTC. Full variable domain (outside the CDR3, taken from reference TRBV7-2 and TRBJ2-7): GAGVSQSPSNKVTEKGKDVELRCDPISGHTALYWYRQSLGQGLEFLIYFQGNSAPDKSGLPSDRFSAERTGGSVSTLTIQRTQQEDSAVYLCASSPGGSRFTYEQYFGPGTRLTVT.

Turning to this clone: This specimen includes other DNA sequences encoding the same CDR3. The chain is built from TRBV2 and TRBJ1-1; TRBD1 might be the D (5 bases). Germline V gene data show CDR1 as SNHLY and CDR2 as FYNNEI. Deletions cut 6 bases from V and 1 base from J, with 9 bases between. The length of the CDR3 is 13 residues. The CDR3 DNA reads TGTGCCAGCAGCGGTCAGGGGAACACTGAAGCTTTCTTT. It specifies CASSGQGNTEAFF.

The chain recombines TRBV7-3 with TRBJ2-1; TRBD2 aligns across 11 bases. V was clipped by 5 bases and J by 5 bases; unmatched bases: 5. The CDR3 is 15 residues long. The germline gives CDR1 SGHTA, CDR2 FQGTGA. The CDR3 DNA follows: TGTGCCAGCAGCCAAGGGACTAGCGGAAACAATGAGCAGTTCTTC. Translation: CASSQGTSGNNEQFF.

The rearrangement uses TRBV25-1 and TRBJ1-6; 8 nucleotides match TRBD1. Per the germline V gene, CDR1 is MGHDK and CDR2 is SYGVNS. The trim removed 3 bases at V and 5 bases at J, leaving 3 bases unmatched. The CDR3 extends over 15 amino acids. CDR3 amino acids: CASSDQGAHNSPLHF. The CDR3 DNA is TGTGCCAGCAGTGATCAGGGGGCCCATAATTCACCCCTCCACTTT.

V is TRBV6-2 or TRBV6-3 and J is TRBJ2-7; the D call may be TRBD1 or TRBD2 (5 bases each). The CDR3 has 16 residues. V was shortened by 2 bases and J by 1 base, with 15 bases between the two germline ends. Germline lookup yields CDR1 MNHEY and CDR2 SVGEGT. CDR3 loop: CASSYVQGSGSYEQYF. Written as DNA, the CDR3 is TGTGCCAGCAGTTACGTCCAGGGCTCGGGGTCCTACGAGCAGTACTTC.

About this clone itself: Other DNA sequences in this sample translate to the same CDR3. The V gene is TRBV5-1, the J gene TRBJ2-5; D gene unclear. V gave up 0 bases and J gave up 5 bases, with 8 bases separating them. This CDR3 has 13 amino acids. Per germline, CDR1 SGHRS and CDR2 YFSETQ. The CDR3 spells CASSLGGRETQYF. The DNA of the CDR3 is TGCGCCAGCAGCTTGGGGGGTCGGGAGACCCAGTACTTC.

The CDR3: CASSPRGTYPNTEAFF. CDR3 coding DNA: TGTGCCAGCTCACCACGGGGGACATACCCTAACACTGAAGCTTTCTTT. This chain connects TRBV18 to TRBJ1-1, with a possible D match to TRBD1 (6 bases). The CDR3 has 16 amino acids. V gave up 1 base and J gave up 2 bases, with 14 bases separating them. Germline assignment: CDR1 KGHSH and CDR2 LQKENI.

The chain is built from TRBV5-4 and TRBJ2-7, with D possibly TRBD2 on 5 matching bases. V lost 0 bases to trimming and J lost 0 bases, with 13 bases between them. This CDR3 is built from 16 residues. Germline V CDR1 and CDR2: SGHNT, YYREEE (reference sequence). The CDR3 is CASSLAGGHSSYEQYF. As DNA, the CDR3 is TGTGCCAGCAGCTTGGCCGGAGGTCATAGCTCCTACGAGCAGTACTTC.

This clone was observed a handful of times. The CDR3 nucleotides are TGCGCCAGCAGCTTATGGGGCTTAAGGAACGAGCAGTACTTC. Its protein is CASSLWGLRNEQYF. The genes are TRBV5-1 and TRBJ2-7, with D tentatively TRBD1 (5 bases). With 2 bases removed from V and 5 bases from J, the gap between germline ends came to 14 bases. The CDR3 covers 14 residues. The V gene's germline CDR1 is SGHRS and CDR2 YFSETQ.

The chain links TRBV7-3 to TRBJ2-1; 11 nucleotides match TRBD2. Germline CDR1 SGHTA, CDR2 FQGTGA. Trimming at V came to 4 bases and at J to 7 bases, leaving 9 bases not matched to a gene. The CDR3 runs to 16 residues. CDR3 sequence reads: CASSSAPASGGNEQFF. CDR3 in DNA: TGTGCCAGCAGCTCCGCTCCGGCTAGCGGGGGGAATGAGCAGTTCTTC.

The chain recombines TRBV9 with TRBJ1-5, with D possibly matching TRBD1 (6 bases). CDR3 length: 16 amino acids. The germline V gene encodes CDR1 SGDLS and CDR2 YYNGEE. V shed 0 bases and J shed 3 bases, with 13 bases lying between them. CDR3 DNA: TGTGCCAGCAGCGTAGGGGCAGGGGATGACAATCAGCCCCAGCATTTT. Protein: CASSVGAGDDNQPQHF. The complete variable domain, with remaining parts taken from reference TRBV9 and TRBJ1-5, reads DSGVTQTPKHLITATGQRVTLRCSPRSGDLSVYWYQQSLDQGLQFLIQYYNGEERAKGNILERFSAQQFPDLHSELNLSSLELGDSALYFCASSVGAGDDNQPQHFGDGTRLSIL.

This clone has only one observation. This specimen includes other DNA sequences encoding the same CDR3. The V call is TRBV18, the J call TRBJ2-7, with 9 bases identical to TRBD2. The CDR3 totals 14 residues. V trimming: 3 bases; J trimming: 4 bases; junction bases outside the gene matches: 4. From germline, CDR1 is KGHSH and CDR2 LQKENI. The CDR3 sequence: CASSPPGLAYEQYF. As DNA, the CDR3 is TGTGCCAGCTCACCTCCGGGACTAGCTTACGAGCAGTACTTC.

This clone was seen just once. This chain uses TRBV27 with TRBJ2-7, with 8 bases identical to TRBD2. The germline gives CDR1 MNHEY, CDR2 SMNVEV (reference sequence). This CDR3 spans 16 amino acids. V lost 5 bases, J lost 2 bases, and 11 bases stayed unmatched. The CDR3: CASSLLAGRLPYEQYF. CDR3 bases: TGTGCCAGCAGTCTTCTAGCGGGCCGCCTTCCCTACGAGCAGTACTTC.

The CDR3 loop reads CASSIGGPDRVYNSPLHF. As DNA, the CDR3 is TGTGCCAGTAGTATAGGCGGACCGGACAGGGTGTATAATTCACCCCTCCACTTT. The rearrangement links TRBV19 to TRBJ1-6, with 8 bases fitting TRBD1. The CDR3 consists of 18 residues. Germline CDR1 reads LNHDA; CDR2 reads SQIVND (reference sequence). V lost 1 base, J lost 4 bases, and 9 bases stayed unmatched.

The chain carries TRBV19 and TRBJ2-4; 7 nucleotides align to TRBD2. Trimming removed 2 bases from V and 3 bases from J; junction bases left unmatched: 1. The CDR3 loop spans 14 amino acids. CDR1 is LNHDA, CDR2 SQIVND, per germline (reference sequence). The CDR3: CASSISGVKNIQYF. CDR3 sequence (DNA): TGTGCCAGTAGTATAAGCGGGGTCAAAAACATTCAGTACTTC. Filled out from reference TRBV19 and TRBJ2-4, the complete variable domain reads DGGITQSPKYLFRKEGQNVTLSCEQNLNHDAMYWYRQDPGQGLRLIYYSQIVNDFQKGDIAEGYSVSREKKESFPLTVTSAQKNPTAFYLCASSISGVKNIQYFGAGTRLSVL.